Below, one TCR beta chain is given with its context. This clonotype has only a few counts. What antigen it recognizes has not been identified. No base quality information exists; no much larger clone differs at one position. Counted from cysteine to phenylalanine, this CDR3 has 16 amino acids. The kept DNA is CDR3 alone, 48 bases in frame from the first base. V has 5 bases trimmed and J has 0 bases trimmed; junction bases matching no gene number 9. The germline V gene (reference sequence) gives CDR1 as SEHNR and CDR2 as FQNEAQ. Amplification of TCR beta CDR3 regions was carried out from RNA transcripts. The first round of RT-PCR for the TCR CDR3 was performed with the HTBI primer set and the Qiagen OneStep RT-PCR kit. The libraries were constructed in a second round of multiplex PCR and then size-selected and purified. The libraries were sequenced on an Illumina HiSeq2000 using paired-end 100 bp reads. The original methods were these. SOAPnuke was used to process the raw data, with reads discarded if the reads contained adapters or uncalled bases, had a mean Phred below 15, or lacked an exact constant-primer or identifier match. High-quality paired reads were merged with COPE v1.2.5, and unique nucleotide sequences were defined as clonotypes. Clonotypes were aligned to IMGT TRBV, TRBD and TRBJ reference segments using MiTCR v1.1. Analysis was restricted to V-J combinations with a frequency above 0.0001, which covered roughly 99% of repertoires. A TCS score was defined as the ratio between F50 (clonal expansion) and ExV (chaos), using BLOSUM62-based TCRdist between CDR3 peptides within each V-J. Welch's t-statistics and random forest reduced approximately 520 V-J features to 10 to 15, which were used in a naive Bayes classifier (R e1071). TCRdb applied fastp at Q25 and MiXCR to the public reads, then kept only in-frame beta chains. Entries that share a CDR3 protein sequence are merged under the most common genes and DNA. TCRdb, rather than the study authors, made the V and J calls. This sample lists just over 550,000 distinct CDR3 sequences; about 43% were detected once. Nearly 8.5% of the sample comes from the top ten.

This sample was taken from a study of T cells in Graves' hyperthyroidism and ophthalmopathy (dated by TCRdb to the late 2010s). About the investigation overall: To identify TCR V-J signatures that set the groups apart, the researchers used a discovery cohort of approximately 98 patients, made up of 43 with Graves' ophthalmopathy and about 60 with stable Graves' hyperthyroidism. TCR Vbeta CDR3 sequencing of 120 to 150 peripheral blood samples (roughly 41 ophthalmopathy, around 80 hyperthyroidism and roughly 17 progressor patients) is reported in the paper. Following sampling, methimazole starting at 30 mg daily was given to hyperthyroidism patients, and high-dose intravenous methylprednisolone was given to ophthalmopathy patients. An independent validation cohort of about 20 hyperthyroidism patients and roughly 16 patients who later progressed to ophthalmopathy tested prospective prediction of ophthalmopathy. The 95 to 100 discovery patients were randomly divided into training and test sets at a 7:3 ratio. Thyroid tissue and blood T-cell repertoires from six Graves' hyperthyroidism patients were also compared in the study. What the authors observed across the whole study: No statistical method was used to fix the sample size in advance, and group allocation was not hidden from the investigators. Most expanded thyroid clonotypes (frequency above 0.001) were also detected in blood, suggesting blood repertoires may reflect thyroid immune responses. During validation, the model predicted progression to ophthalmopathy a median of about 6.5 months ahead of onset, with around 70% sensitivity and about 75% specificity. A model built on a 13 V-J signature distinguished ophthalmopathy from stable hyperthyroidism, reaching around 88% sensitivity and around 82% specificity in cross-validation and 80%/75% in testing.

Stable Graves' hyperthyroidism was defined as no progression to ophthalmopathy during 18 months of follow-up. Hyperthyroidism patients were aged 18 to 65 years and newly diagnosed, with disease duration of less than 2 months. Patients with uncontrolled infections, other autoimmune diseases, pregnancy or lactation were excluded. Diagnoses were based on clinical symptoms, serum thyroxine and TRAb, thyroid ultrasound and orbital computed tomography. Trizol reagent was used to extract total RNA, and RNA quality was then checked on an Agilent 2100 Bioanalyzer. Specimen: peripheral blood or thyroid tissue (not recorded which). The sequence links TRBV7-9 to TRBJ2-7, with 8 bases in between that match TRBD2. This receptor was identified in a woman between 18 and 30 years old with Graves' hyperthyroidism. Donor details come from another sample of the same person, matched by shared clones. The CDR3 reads CASSAVAGPSSYEQYF. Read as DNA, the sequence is TGTGCCAGCAGCGCAGTAGCGGGGCCAAGCTCCTACGAGCAGTACTTC.